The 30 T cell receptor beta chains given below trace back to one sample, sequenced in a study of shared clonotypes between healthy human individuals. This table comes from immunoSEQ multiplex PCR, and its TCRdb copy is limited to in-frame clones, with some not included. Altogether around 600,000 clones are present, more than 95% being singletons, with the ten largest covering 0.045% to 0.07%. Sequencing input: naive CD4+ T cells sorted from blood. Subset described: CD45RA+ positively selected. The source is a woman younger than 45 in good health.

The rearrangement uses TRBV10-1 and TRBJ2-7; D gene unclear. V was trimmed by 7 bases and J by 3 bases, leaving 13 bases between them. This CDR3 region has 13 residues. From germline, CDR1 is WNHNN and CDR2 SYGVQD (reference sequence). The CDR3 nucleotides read TGCGCCAGCACCTCTATCCGGCTCTACGAGCAGTACTTC. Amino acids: CASTSIRLYEQYF.

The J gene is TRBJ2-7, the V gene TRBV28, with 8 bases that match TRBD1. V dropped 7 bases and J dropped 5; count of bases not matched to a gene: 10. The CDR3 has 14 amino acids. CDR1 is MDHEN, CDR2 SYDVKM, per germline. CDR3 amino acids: CASNTGGGGNEQYF. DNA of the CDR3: TGTGCCAGCAATACAGGGGGTGGAGGGAACGAGCAGTACTTC.

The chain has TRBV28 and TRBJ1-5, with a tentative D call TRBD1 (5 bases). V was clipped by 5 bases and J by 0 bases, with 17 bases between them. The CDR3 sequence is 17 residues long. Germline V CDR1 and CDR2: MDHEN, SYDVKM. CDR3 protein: CASSGPHRSDSNQPQHF. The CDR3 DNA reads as TGTGCCAGCAGTGGGCCCCACAGGTCCGATAGCAATCAGCCCCAGCATTTT.

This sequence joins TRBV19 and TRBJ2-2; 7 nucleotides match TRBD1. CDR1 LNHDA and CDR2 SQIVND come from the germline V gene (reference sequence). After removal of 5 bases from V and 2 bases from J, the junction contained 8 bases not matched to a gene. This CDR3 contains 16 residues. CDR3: CASSESGTVNTGELFF. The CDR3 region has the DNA TGTGCCAGTAGTGAATCCGGGACAGTAAACACCGGGGAGCTGTTTTTT.

The CDR3 spells CASSDQGQFNEQFF. Here the CDR3 DNA reads TGTGCCAGCAGTGATCAGGGTCAGTTCAATGAGCAGTTCTTC. The chain employs TRBV2 and TRBJ2-1, with a possible D match to TRBD1 (5 bases). From germline, CDR1 is SNHLY and CDR2 FYNNEI. The CDR3 loop spans 14 amino acids. Trimming took off 3 bases at V and 6 bases at J, with 12 bases between the two ends.

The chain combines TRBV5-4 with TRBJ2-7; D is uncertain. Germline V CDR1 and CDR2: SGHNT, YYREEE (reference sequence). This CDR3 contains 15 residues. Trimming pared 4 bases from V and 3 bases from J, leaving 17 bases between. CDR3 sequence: CASSQLYDGHYEQYF. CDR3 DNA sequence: TGTGCCAGCAGCCAACTGTACGACGGCCACTACGAGCAGTACTTC.

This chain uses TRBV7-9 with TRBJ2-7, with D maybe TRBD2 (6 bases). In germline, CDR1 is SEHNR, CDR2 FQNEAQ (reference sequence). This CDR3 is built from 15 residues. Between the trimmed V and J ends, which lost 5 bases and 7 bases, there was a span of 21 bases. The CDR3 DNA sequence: TGTGCCAGCAGCCCCCGGGGACCCCGGGCGGGGGAGCAGTACTTC. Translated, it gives CASSPRGPRAGEQYF.

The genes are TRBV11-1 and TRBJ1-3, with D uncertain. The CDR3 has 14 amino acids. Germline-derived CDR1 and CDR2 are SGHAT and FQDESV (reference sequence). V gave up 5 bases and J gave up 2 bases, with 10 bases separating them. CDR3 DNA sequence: TGTGCCAGCAGCCAACAAGTCCCTGGAAACACCATATATTTT. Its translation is CASSQQVPGNTIYF.

The CDR3 spells CATSSGTGGDTQYF. CDR3 bases: TGTGCCACCTCCTCCGGGACAGGGGGAGATACGCAGTATTTT. The chain carries TRBV10-3 and TRBJ2-3; 11 bases agree with TRBD1. CDR1 and CDR2 (germline): ENHRY, SYGVKD. The length of the CDR3 is 14 residues. The trim removed 10 bases at V and 5 bases at J, leaving 8 bases unmatched.

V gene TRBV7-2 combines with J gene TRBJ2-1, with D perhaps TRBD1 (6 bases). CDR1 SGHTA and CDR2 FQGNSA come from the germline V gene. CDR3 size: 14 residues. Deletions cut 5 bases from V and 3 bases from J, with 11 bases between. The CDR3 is CASSPGTRYNEQFF. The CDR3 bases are TGTGCCAGCAGCCCCGGGACACGCTACAATGAGCAGTTCTTC. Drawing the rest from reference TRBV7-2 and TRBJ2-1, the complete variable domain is GAGVSQSPSNKVTEKGKDVELRCDPISGHTALYWYRQSLGQGLEFLIYFQGNSAPDKSGLPSDRFSAERTGGSVSTLTIQRTQQEDSAVYLCASSPGTRYNEQFFGPGTRLTVL.

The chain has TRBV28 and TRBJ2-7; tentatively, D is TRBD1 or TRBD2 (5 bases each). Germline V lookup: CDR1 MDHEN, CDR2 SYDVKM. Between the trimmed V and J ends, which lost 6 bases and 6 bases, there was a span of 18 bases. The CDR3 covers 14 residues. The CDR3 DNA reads TGTGCCAGCAGCCCTGGGGGAAAAGTAGGCGAGCAGTACTTC. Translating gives CASSPGGKVGEQYF.

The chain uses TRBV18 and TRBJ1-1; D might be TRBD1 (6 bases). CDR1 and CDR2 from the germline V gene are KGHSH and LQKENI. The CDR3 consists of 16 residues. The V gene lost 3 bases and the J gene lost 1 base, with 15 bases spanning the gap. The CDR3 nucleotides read TGTGCCAGCTCACCCACAAGCACAGGGAAGAACACTGAAGCTTTCTTT. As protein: CASSPTSTGKNTEAFF.

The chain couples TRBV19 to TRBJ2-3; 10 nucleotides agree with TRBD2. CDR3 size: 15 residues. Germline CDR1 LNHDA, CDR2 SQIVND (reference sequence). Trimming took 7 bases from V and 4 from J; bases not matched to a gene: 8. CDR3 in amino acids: CASTTNLAGADTQYF. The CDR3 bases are TGTGCCAGTACCACCAACCTAGCGGGAGCAGATACGCAGTATTTT. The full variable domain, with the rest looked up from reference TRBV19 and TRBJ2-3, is DGGITQSPKYLFRKEGQNVTLSCEQNLNHDAMYWYRQDPGQGLRLIYYSQIVNDFQKGDIAEGYSVSREKKESFPLTVTSAQKNPTAFYLCASTTNLAGADTQYFGPGTRLTVL.

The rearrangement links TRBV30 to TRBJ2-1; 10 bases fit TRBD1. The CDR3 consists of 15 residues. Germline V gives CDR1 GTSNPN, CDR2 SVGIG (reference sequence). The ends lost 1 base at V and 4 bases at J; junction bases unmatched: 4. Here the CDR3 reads CAWSAGTGVYNEQFF. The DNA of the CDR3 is TGTGCCTGGAGTGCCGGGACAGGGGTGTACAATGAGCAGTTCTTC.

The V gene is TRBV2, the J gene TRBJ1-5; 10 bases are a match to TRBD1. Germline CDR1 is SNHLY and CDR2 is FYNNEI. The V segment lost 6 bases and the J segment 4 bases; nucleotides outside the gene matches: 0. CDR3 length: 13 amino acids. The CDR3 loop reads CASRDRGNQPQHF. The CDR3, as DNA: TGTGCCAGCAGGGACAGGGGGAATCAGCCCCAGCATTTT. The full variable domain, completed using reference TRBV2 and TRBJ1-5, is EPEVTQTPSHQVTQMGQEVILRCVPISNHLYFYWYRQILGQKVEFLVSFYNNEISEKSEIFDDQFSVERPDGSNFTLKIRSTKLEDSAMYFCASRDRGNQPQHFGDGTRLSIL.

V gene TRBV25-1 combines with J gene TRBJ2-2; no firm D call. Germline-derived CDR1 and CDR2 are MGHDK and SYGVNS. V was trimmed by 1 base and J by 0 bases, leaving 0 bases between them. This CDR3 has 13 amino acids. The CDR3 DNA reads TGTGCCAGCAGTGAATCGAACACCGGGGAGCTGTTTTTT. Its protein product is CASSESNTGELFF.

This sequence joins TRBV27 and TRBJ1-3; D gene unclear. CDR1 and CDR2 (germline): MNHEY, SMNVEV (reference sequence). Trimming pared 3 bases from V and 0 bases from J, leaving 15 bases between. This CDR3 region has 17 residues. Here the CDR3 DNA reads TGTGCCAGCAGTTTCTCCGGAGACGATCACTCTGGAAACACCATATATTTT. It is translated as CASSFSGDDHSGNTIYF.

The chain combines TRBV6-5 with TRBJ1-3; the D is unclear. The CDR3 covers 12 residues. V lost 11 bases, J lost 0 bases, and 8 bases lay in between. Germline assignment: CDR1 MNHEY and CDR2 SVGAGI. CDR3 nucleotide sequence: TGTGCCGTTTCGCGCTCTGGAAACACCATATATTTT. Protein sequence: CAVSRSGNTIYF.

As DNA, the CDR3 is TGTGCCAGCAGCACCCAGGGCCCCCCGACCCCTTACACCGGGGAGCTGTTTTTT. Its protein is CASSTQGPPTPYTGELFF. The rearrangement links TRBV7-8 to TRBJ2-2; tentatively, D is TRBD1 (5 bases). Trimming shortened V by 5 bases and J by 3 bases, and 22 bases separated the two germline ends. Germline-derived CDR1 and CDR2 are SGHVS and FQNEAQ. The CDR3 has 18 amino acids. Variable domain in full (rest from reference TRBV7-8 and TRBJ2-2): GAGVSQSPRYKVAKRGQDVALRCDPISGHVSLFWYQQALGQGPEFLTYFQNEAQLDKSGLPSDRFFAERPEGSVSTLKIQRTQQEDSAVYLCASSTQGPPTPYTGELFFGEGSRLTVL.

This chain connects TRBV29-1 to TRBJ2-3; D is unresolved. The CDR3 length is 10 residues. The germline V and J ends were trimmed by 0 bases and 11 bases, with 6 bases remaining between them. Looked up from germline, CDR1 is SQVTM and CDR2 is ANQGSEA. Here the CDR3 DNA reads TGCAGCGTTGAAGAAAGGAAGCAGTATTTT. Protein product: CSVEERKQYF.

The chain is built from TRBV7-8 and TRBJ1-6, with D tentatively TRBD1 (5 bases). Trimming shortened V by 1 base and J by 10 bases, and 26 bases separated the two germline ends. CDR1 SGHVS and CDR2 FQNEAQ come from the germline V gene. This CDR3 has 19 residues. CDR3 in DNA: TGTGCCAGCAGCTTAGGGGGTGCCCGGGGGGATCGGTTTGGGTCACCCCTCCACTTT. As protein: CASSLGGARGDRFGSPLHF.

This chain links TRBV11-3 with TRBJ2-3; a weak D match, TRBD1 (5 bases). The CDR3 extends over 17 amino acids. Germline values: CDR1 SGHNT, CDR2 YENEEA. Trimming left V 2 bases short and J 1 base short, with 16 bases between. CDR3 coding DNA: TGTGCCAGCAGCTTAAAATTGGGCCTAGGGGGCACAGATACGCAGTATTTT. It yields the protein CASSLKLGLGGTDTQYF.

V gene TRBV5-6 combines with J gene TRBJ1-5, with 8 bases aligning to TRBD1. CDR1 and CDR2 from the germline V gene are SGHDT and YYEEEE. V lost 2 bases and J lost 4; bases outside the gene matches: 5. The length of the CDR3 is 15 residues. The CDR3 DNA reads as TGTGCCAGCAGCTTTCAGGGGGCGACGAATCAGCCCCAGCATTTT. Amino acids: CASSFQGATNQPQHF.

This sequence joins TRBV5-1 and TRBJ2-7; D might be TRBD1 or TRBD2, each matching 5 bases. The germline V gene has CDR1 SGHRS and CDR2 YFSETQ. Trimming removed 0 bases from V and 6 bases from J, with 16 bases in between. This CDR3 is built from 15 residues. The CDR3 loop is CASSLATRGPTEQYF. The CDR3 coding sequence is TGCGCCAGCAGCTTGGCCACCCGGGGCCCGACCGAGCAGTACTTC.

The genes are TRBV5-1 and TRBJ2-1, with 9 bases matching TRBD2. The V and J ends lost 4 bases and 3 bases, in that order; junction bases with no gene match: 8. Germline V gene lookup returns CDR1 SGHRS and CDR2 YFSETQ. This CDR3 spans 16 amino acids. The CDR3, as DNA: TGCGCCAGCAGCCGAATAAGCGGGAGGTTCTACAATGAGCAGTTCTTC. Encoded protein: CASSRISGRFYNEQFF.

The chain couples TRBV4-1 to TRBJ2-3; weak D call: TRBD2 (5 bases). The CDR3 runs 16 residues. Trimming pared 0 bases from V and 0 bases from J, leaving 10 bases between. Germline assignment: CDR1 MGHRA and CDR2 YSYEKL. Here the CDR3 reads CASSQEGGPSTDTQYF. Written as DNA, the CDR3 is TGCGCCAGCAGCCAAGAAGGCGGGCCCAGCACAGATACGCAGTATTTT.

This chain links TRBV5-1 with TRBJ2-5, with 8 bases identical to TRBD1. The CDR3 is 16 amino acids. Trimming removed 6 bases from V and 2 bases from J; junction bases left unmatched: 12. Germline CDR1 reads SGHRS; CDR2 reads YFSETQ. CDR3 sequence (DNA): TGCGCCAGCACCAACGTAGGACAGGGCACTCAAGAGACCCAGTACTTC. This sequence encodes CASTNVGQGTQETQYF.

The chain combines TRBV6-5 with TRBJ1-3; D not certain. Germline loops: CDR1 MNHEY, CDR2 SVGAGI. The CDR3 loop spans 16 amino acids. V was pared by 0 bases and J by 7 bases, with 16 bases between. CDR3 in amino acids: CASSYSTGSKGNTIYF. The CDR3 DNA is TGTGCCAGCAGTTACTCGACGGGATCCAAGGGCAACACCATATATTTT.

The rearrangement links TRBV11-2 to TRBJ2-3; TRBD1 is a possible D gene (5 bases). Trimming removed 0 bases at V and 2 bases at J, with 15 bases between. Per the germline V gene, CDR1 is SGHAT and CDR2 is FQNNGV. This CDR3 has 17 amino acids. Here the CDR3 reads CASSLEGARTDTDTQYF. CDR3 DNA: TGTGCCAGCAGCTTAGAAGGGGCAAGGACGGACACAGATACGCAGTATTTT.

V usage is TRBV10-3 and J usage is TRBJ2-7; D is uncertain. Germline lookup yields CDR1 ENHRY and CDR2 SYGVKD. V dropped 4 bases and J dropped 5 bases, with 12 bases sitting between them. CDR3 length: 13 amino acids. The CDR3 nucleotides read TGTGCCATCAGTGGCTCAGGTGGAAACGAGCAGTACTTC. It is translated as CAISGSGGNEQYF.